The clone carrying this T cell receptor (beta chain) has only one observation. The V gene's germline CDR1 is SQVTM and CDR2 ANQGSEA. This CDR3 has 14 amino acids. V lost 4 bases and J 1 base, leaving 11 bases between the germline ends. Under the authors' procedure: Amplification with reference gene primers provided the estimates of nucleated cell counts. The protocol was immunoSEQ multiplex PCR, while the TCRdb copy is restricted to in-frame clones and leaves out a portion. That table supplies the V and J calls and clone size; D and trimming were determined from the DNA. The sample holds roughly 190,000 clones, about four fifths seen once. The entry originates in a study of blood T cell repertoires in COVID-19. Across the study: Collection of acute and convalescent COVID-19 samples took place in the United States, Italy and Spain. PBMCs, B-cell-depleted T cells, or T cells were the source of the cDNA or gDNA that made up the material.

This receptor was obtained from a man aged 55 to 70 with acute or convalescent COVID-19. The chain joins TRBV29-1 to TRBJ2-1; D possibly corresponds to TRBD2 (5 bases). The source material was peripheral blood. The CDR3 region is CSVGVRGSYNEQFF. For the CDR3, the DNA is TGCAGCGTTGGGGTCCGGGGATCCTACAATGAGCAGTTCTTC.